The 3 T cell receptor beta chains listed next were all sequenced from one sample in a study of blood T cell repertoires in COVID-19. Generated by immunoSEQ multiplex PCR, the TCRdb table keeps only in-frame clones and is missing some. The table records 60,000 to 85,000 clones, around 88% of them present only once. The sequencing input was peripheral blood. These receptors were taken from a woman older than 75 with active or convalescent COVID-19.

The rearrangement uses TRBV2 and TRBJ1-2, with 8 bases fitting TRBD1. V dropped 3 bases and J dropped 11; count of bases not matched to a gene: 11. From germline, CDR1 is SNHLY and CDR2 FYNNEI. The CDR3 contains 14 residues. For the CDR3, the DNA is TGTGCCAGCAGTGATGTGGCAGGGGGCCGGTCGTACACCTTC. It codes for CASSDVAGGRSYTF.

This chain links TRBV7-9 with TRBJ2-5, with TRBD1 matching over 7 bases. V lost 5 bases, J lost 4 bases, and 7 bases stayed unmatched. Germline CDR1 SEHNR, CDR2 FQNEAQ (reference sequence). The CDR3 has 14 amino acids. In DNA, the CDR3 is TGTGCCAGCAGCCCGTCTGGGACAGCAGAGACCCAGTACTTC. It specifies CASSPSGTAETQYF.

The chain combines TRBV10-3 with TRBJ1-1, with D possibly matching TRBD1 (5 bases). The CDR3 sequence is 12 residues long. In germline, CDR1 is ENHRY, CDR2 SYGVKD. V was trimmed by 6 bases and J by 10 bases, leaving 15 bases between them. The CDR3 DNA reads TGTGCCATCAGCCGAGAAGGGGTGACAGCTTTCTTT. Translation: CAISREGVTAFF.